This TCR beta chain was sequenced in a study of CD4 T cells in relation to SARS-CoV-2 and coronaviruses. Study as a whole: ViraFEST: approximately eleven-day antigen culture of PBMCs, then TCR beta CDR3 sequencing. General study findings and limits: No crossreactivity against non-spike viral proteins was tested here.

Sequenced by immunoSEQ multiplex PCR; TCRdb stores in-frame clones only, minus some. This table holds around 23,000 clones, roughly 70% found once. The unexposed donors gave CD4+ T cells in about 2011-2019, prior to COVID-19. Isolation of CD4+ T cells took place after approximately 10 days in culture. Cells permitting, SARS-CoV-2 S/N and four cold-coronavirus spikes were tested on unexposed-donor CD4+ T cells. Each well had a few million PBMCs in around 5% human AB serum with IL-2. Comments on this clone: Antigen specificity is unknown.

Sequenced material: CD4+ T cells from PBMCs, cultured in vitro. This sequence originates from a human donor in good health.

CDR3 region: CATSDFSGDQETQYF. DNA for the CDR3: TGTGCCACCAGTGATTTTAGCGGGGACCAAGAGACCCAGTACTTC. The J gene is TRBJ2-5, the V gene TRBV24-1; 8 bases match TRBD2. The V segment lost 1 base and the J segment 0 bases; nucleotides outside the gene matches: 0. In germline, CDR1 is KGHDR, CDR2 SFDVKD. The CDR3 extends over 15 amino acids.